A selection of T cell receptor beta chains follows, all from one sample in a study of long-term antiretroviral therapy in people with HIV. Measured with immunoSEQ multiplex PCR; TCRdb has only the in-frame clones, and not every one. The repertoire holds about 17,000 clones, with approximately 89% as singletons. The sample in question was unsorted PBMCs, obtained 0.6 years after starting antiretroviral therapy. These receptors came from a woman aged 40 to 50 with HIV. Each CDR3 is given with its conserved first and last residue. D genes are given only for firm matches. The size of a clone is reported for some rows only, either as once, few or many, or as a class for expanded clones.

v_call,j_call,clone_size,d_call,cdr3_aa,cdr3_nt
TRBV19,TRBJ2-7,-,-,CASSILLGEEQYF,TGTGCCAGTAGTATCCTTCTGGGGGAGGAGCAGTACTTC
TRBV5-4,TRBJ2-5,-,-,CASSLVGETQYF,TGTGCCAGCAGCTTGGTAGGGGAGACCCAGTACTTC
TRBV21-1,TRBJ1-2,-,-,CASSYRDAEFRGYTF,TGTGCCAGCAGCTACCGGGACGCCGAATTCCGGGGCTACACCTTC
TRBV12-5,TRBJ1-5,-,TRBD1,CASGNDREVGPQHF,TGTGCTAGTGGCAATGACAGGGAAGTAGGGCCCCAGCATTTT
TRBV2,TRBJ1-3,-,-,CASSGSGSFSGNTIYF,TGTGCCAGCAGTGGGTCAGGGTCTTTCTCTGGAAACACCATATATTTT
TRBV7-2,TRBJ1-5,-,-,CASSFNRVGDQPQHF,TGTGCCAGCAGCTTCAACAGGGTGGGGGATCAGCCCCAGCATTTT
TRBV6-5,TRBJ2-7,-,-,CASSDAAYEQYF,TGTGCCAGCAGTGACGCAGCCTACGAGCAGTACTTC
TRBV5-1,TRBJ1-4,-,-,CASRPVGATNEKLFF,TGCGCCAGCAGGCCCGTTGGGGCGACTAATGAAAAACTGTTTTTT
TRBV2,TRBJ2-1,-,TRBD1,CASSDRGLSYNEQFF,TGTGCCAGCAGCGACAGGGGGCTCTCCTACAATGAGCAGTTCTTC
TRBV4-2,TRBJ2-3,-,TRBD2,CASSPGRLAGASTDTQYF,TGTGCCAGCAGTCCCGGGCGGCTAGCGGGTGCTAGCACAGATACGCAGTATTTT
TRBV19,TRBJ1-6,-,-,CASTIGGQINSPLHF,TGTGCCAGTACCATCGGTGGGCAGATTAATTCACCCCTCCACTTT
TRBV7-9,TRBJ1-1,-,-,CASSLALGGNTEAFF,TGTGCCAGCAGCTTAGCGCTCGGGGGGAACACTGAAGCTTTCTTT
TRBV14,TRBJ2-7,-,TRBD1,CASSRGSGGYEQYF,TGTGCCAGCAGCCGAGGATCAGGGGGCTACGAGCAGTACTTC
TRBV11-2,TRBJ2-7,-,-,CASSSSPEQYF,TGTGCCAGCAGCTCCAGCCCCGAGCAGTACTTC
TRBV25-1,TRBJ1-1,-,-,CASSGPLQGQNTEAFF,TGTGCCAGCAGTGGTCCCCTACAGGGCCAGAACACTGAAGCTTTCTTT
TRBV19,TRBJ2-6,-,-,CASSIDRGVSGANVLTF,TGTGCCAGTAGTATTGATAGGGGGGTTTCTGGGGCCAACGTCCTGACTTTC
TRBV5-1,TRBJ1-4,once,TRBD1,CASSPGQGAEKLFF,TGCGCCAGCAGCCCGGGACAGGGGGCTGAAAAACTGTTTTTT
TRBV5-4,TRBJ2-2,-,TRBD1,CASSPDRVSTGELFF,TGTGCCAGCAGCCCGGACAGGGTGTCCACCGGGGAGCTGTTTTTT
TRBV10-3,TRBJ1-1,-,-,CAISGVLMNTEAFF,TGTGCCATCAGCGGGGTCTTGATGAACACTGAAGCTTTCTTT
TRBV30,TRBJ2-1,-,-,CAWDLGGNEQFF,TGTGCCTGGGATCTGGGAGGCAATGAGCAGTTCTTC
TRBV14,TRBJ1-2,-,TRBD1,CASSQIPPGGQQSTNYGYTF,TGTGCCAGCAGCCAAATCCCGCCCGGGGGACAGCAATCGACTAACTATGGCTACACCTTC
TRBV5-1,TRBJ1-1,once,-,CASSFGRGDTEAFF,TGCGCCAGCAGCTTTGGCAGAGGCGACACTGAAGCTTTCTTT
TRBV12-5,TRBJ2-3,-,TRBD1,CASGGQGTSTDTQYF,TGTGCTAGTGGGGGACAGGGGACTAGCACAGATACGCAGTATTTT
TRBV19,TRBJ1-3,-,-,CASSIMGTGNTIYF,TGTGCCAGTAGTATAATGGGGACTGGAAACACCATATATTTT
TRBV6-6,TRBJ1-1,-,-,CASSRENTEAFF,TGTGCCAGCAGCCGAGAGAACACTGAAGCTTTCTTT
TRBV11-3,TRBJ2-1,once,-,CASSFSHSYNEQFF,TGTGCCAGCAGCTTTAGCCACTCCTACAATGAGCAGTTCTTC
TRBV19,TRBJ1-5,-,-,CASGGQGNQPQHF,TGTGCCAGTGGTGGGCAGGGCAATCAGCCCCAGCATTTT
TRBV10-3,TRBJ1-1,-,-,CAISESLGEAFF,TGTGCCATCAGTGAGTCATTGGGCGAAGCTTTCTTT
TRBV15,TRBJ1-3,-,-,CATSREWSGGNTIYF,TGTGCCACCAGCAGAGAGTGGTCAGGAGGAAACACCATATATTTT